One and the same sample provided the 27 T cell receptor beta chains below, sequenced in a study of blood T cell repertoires in COVID-19. Profiled with immunoSEQ multiplex PCR; TCRdb holds only in-frame clones, not every one. Here the sample spans 450,000 to 500,000 clones, over 75% being singletons. The sequenced sample was peripheral blood. These receptors were collected from a human donor in a cohort sampled during active COVID-19.

V is TRBV19 and J is TRBJ2-7; 8 bases map to TRBD2. This CDR3 is built from 16 residues. The germline CDR1 and CDR2 sequences are LNHDA and SQIVND (reference sequence). The J segment lost 7 bases and the V segment lost 5 bases, leaving 16 bases of the junction unmatched. CDR3 DNA sequence: TGTGCCAGTAGTCCGAAACCCGGGACTAGTTGGCGAGAGCAGTACTTC. Amino acids: CASSPKPGTSWREQYF. The full variable domain, in which reference TRBV19 and TRBJ2-7 provide the parts outside the CDR3, is DGGITQSPKYLFRKEGQNVTLSCEQNLNHDAMYWYRQDPGQGLRLIYYSQIVNDFQKGDIAEGYSVSREKKESFPLTVTSAQKNPTAFYLCASSPKPGTSWREQYFGPGTRLTVT.

CDR3 sequence: CASSLKYPGQGGHEQFF. The CDR3 region has the DNA TGTGCCAGCAGCTTAAAATATCCGGGACAGGGTGGGCATGAGCAGTTCTTC. The rearrangement links TRBV11-2 to TRBJ2-1; TRBD1 matches 9 bases. V dropped 2 bases and J dropped 8; count of bases not matched to a gene: 13. The CDR3 is made up of 17 amino acids. Germline assignment: CDR1 SGHAT and CDR2 FQNNGV.

CDR3 in amino acids: CASSERGTANYGYTF. For the CDR3, the DNA is TGTGCCAGCAGTGAAAGGGGGACAGCTAACTATGGCTACACCTTC. This rearrangement joins TRBV2 to TRBJ1-2, with 7 bases identical to TRBD1. The ends lost 2 bases at V and 0 bases at J; junction bases unmatched: 3. The CDR3 is made up of 15 amino acids. The germline V gene has CDR1 SNHLY and CDR2 FYNNEI.

This clone has just a few counts. This chain connects TRBV9 to TRBJ2-5; weak D call: TRBD2 (7 bases). This CDR3 is built from 14 residues. Trimming cost V 3 bases and J 5 bases, with 14 bases left between them. Germline V gene sequence: CDR1 SGDLS, CDR2 YYNGEE. CDR3: CASSAPGGWETQYF. The CDR3 DNA reads TGTGCCAGCAGCGCGCCGGGGGGCTGGGAGACCCAGTACTTC.

This clone was observed a few times. The rearrangement links TRBV5-1 to TRBJ1-2; D is unresolved. The V gene lost 4 bases and the J gene lost 6 bases, with 16 bases spanning the gap. CDR3 length: 14 residues. The germline V gene has CDR1 SGHRS and CDR2 YFSETQ. Written as DNA, the CDR3 is TGCGCCAGCAGCCTCGCGGCGCAAACGGATGGCTACACCTTC. Translating it yields CASSLAAQTDGYTF.

The rearrangement links TRBV5-1 to TRBJ2-3; 7 bases match TRBD2. Germline loops: CDR1 SGHRS, CDR2 YFSETQ. V lost 0 bases to trimming and J lost 3 bases; unmatched junction nucleotides: 7. The CDR3 has 16 residues. CDR3 residues: CASSLEVRESTDTQYF. In nucleotides, the CDR3 is TGCGCCAGCAGCTTGGAAGTGCGGGAGAGTACAGATACGCAGTATTTT.

V and J are TRBV18 and TRBJ2-1, with TRBD2 matching 12 bases. Germline loops: CDR1 KGHSH, CDR2 LQKENI. Unmatched junction bases numbered 10, after V lost 4 bases and J lost 9 bases. The CDR3 is 16 residues long. The CDR3 spells CASSRLAGGQNSEQFF. In DNA form, the CDR3 reads TGTGCCAGCTCACGCCTAGCGGGAGGGCAAAACAGTGAGCAGTTCTTC.

This chain joins TRBV6-1 and TRBJ2-4, with D possibly TRBD2 on 6 matching bases. This CDR3 contains 14 residues. CDR1 and CDR2 from the germline V gene are MNHNS and SASEGT. Trimming stripped 3 bases from V and 8 bases from J, with 14 bases between. CDR3 nucleotide sequence: TGTGCCAGCAGTGACGGTTTAGGAGGGGACATTCAGTACTTC. Its translation: CASSDGLGGDIQYF.

V usage is TRBV2 and J usage is TRBJ2-7; D possibly corresponds to TRBD1 (6 bases). CDR1 is SNHLY and CDR2 is FYNNEI in the germline V gene. The length of the CDR3 is 14 residues. Trimming left V 3 bases short and J 5 bases short, with 14 bases between. CDR3 nucleotides: TGTGCCAGCAGTGAGGTGGACAGAACGGACGAGCAGTACTTC. It codes for CASSEVDRTDEQYF. Using reference TRBV2 and TRBJ2-7 for the parts outside the CDR3, the full variable domain is EPEVTQTPSHQVTQMGQEVILRCVPISNHLYFYWYRQILGQKVEFLVSFYNNEISEKSEIFDDQFSVERPDGSNFTLKIRSTKLEDSAMYFCASSEVDRTDEQYFGPGTRLTVT.

The chain recombines TRBV6-5 with TRBJ2-5; 8 bases map to TRBD1. The CDR3 runs 11 residues. The germline V gene has CDR1 MNHEY and CDR2 SVGAGI. The J segment lost 5 bases and the V segment lost 9 bases, leaving 2 bases of the junction unmatched. In nucleotides, the CDR3 is TGTGCCAGTCGACAGGGGGAGACCCAGTACTTC. Translated, it gives CASRQGETQYF.

The chain links TRBV5-8 to TRBJ2-7, with 8 nucleotides matching TRBD1. This CDR3 has 17 residues. Trimming cost V 7 bases and J 4 bases; bases outside gene matches: 19. Germline V lookup: CDR1 SGHTS, CDR2 YDEGEE. DNA of the CDR3: TGTGCCAGCCCCGAGGTCCCAGGACAGGGAAGGGTGTACGAGCAGTACTTC. Its protein product is CASPEVPGQGRVYEQYF.

The rearrangement uses TRBV12-3 or TRBV12-4 and TRBJ1-1; a possible D gene is TRBD1 (6 bases). CDR3 length: 13 amino acids. V was clipped by 1 base and J by 7 bases, with 10 bases between them. The CDR3 sequence: CASSLGQGREAFF. In nucleotides, the CDR3 is TGTGCCAGCAGTTTAGGGCAGGGGCGTGAAGCTTTCTTT.

The chain uses TRBV28 and TRBJ2-7; possible D gene TRBD1, 6 bases. In germline, CDR1 is MDHEN, CDR2 SYDVKM. Trimming removed 6 bases from V and 3 bases from J, with 15 bases in between. The CDR3 spans 14 residues. Here the CDR3 DNA reads TGTGCCAGCAGGCCCCACAACAGGGTCTACGAGCAGTACTTC. Its translation is CASRPHNRVYEQYF. Filled out from reference TRBV28 and TRBJ2-7, the complete variable domain reads DVKVTQSSRYLVKRTGEKVFLECVQDMDHENMFWYRQDPGLGLRLIYFSYDVKMKEKGDIPEGYSVSREKKERFSLILESASTNQTSMYLCASRPHNRVYEQYFGPGTRLTVT.

This clone is a singleton in its sample. This chain joins TRBV15 and TRBJ2-7, with 10 bases lining up with TRBD1. After removal of 2 bases from V and 0 bases from J, the junction contained 13 bases not matched to a gene. CDR1 is LNHNV, CDR2 YYDKDF, per germline (reference sequence). There are 19 residues in the CDR3. The CDR3 DNA reads TGTGCCACCAGCAGATCCCGGGACAGGGGTCTCAAAAGCTCCTACGAGCAGTACTTC. Protein sequence: CATSRSRDRGLKSSYEQYF.

V is TRBV2 and J is TRBJ2-7, with 8 bases matching TRBD2. Per germline, CDR1 SNHLY and CDR2 FYNNEI. The CDR3 is 14 residues long. V shed 4 bases, J shed 4 bases, and the junction held 6 bases outside the gene matches. The CDR3 is CASSVDGRAYEQYF. As DNA, the CDR3 is TGTGCCAGCAGTGTAGACGGGAGGGCTTACGAGCAGTACTTC. Full variable domain (outside the CDR3, taken from reference TRBV2 and TRBJ2-7): EPEVTQTPSHQVTQMGQEVILRCVPISNHLYFYWYRQILGQKVEFLVSFYNNEISEKSEIFDDQFSVERPDGSNFTLKIRSTKLEDSAMYFCASSVDGRAYEQYFGPGTRLTVT.

The chain joins TRBV20-1 to TRBJ1-2, with D tentatively TRBD1 (5 bases). Deletions cut 3 bases from V and 3 bases from J, with 11 bases between. This CDR3 spans 13 amino acids. Germline V gene lookup returns CDR1 DFQATT and CDR2 SNEGSKA (reference sequence). DNA for the CDR3: TGCAGTGCTAGTCAGGGTTTTGACTATGGCTACACCTTC. Translation: CSASQGFDYGYTF.

This chain connects TRBV6-6 to TRBJ2-2, with TRBD2 matching over 10 bases. CDR3 length: 14 amino acids. The junction had 9 bases not matched to a gene; V was cut back by 11 bases and J by 6 bases. Germline loops: CDR1 MNHNY, CDR2 SVGAGI (reference sequence). DNA for the CDR3: TGTGCCGGCAAGCGGGAGGGACTCGCCGGGGAGCTGTTTTTT. Amino acid sequence: CAGKREGLAGELFF.

V usage is TRBV28 and J usage is TRBJ2-6, with 11 bases aligning to TRBD1. CDR3 length equals 18 residues. Looked up from germline, CDR1 is MDHEN and CDR2 is SYDVKM. The V and J ends lost 8 bases and 1 base, in that order; junction bases with no gene match: 10. CDR3 amino acids: CASGPLGQGASGANVLTF. The CDR3 bases are TGTGCCAGCGGACCCCTCGGACAGGGGGCGTCTGGGGCCAACGTCCTGACTTTC.

J is TRBJ2-1 and V is TRBV11-2, with TRBD2 matching over 10 bases. Per germline, CDR1 SGHAT and CDR2 FQNNGV. V shed 1 base and J 3 bases; nucleotides not matched to a gene: 9. The CDR3 sequence is 18 residues long. CDR3 residues: CASSLGLASGSHYNEQFF. The CDR3 coding sequence is TGTGCCAGCAGCTTAGGATTGGCTAGCGGGAGCCACTACAATGAGCAGTTCTTC.

This clone occurred once. The chain couples TRBV5-1 to TRBJ1-2, with unresolved D. Trimming cost V 0 bases and J 3 bases, with 12 bases left between them. The CDR3 has 15 residues. Germline lookup yields CDR1 SGHRS and CDR2 YFSETQ. The CDR3: CASSLVGGMDYGYTF. The CDR3 DNA follows: TGCGCCAGCAGCTTGGTAGGAGGGATGGACTATGGCTACACCTTC. The whole variable domain, filled in from reference TRBV5-1 and TRBJ1-2, reads KAGVTQTPRYLIKTRGQQVTLSCSPISGHRSVSWYQQTPGQGLQFLFEYFSETQRNKGNFPGRFSGRQFSNSRSEMNVSTLELGDSALYLCASSLVGGMDYGYTFGSGTRLTVV.

Of note for this clone: At one end the junction does not follow the germline gene, possibly because of a read error. The chain couples TRBV12-3 or TRBV12-4 to TRBJ2-3; TRBD1 agrees at 7 bases. The CDR3 is made up of 12 amino acids. CDR3: CASSLTGIPENF. Here the CDR3 DNA reads TGTGCCAGCAGCCTGACAGGGATTCCGGAGAATTTT.

The chain has TRBV6-6 and TRBJ2-3, with D possibly TRBD2 on 5 matching bases. CDR3 size: 15 residues. Germline CDR1 and CDR2: MNHNY and SVGAGI (reference sequence). V dropped 2 bases and J dropped 5 bases, with 14 bases sitting between them. The CDR3 spells CASSYRSGIEDTQYF. CDR3 DNA sequence: TGTGCCAGCAGTTACCGCAGCGGCATTGAAGATACGCAGTATTTT.

V is TRBV5-1 and J is TRBJ1-6, with D unclear. Germline lookup yields CDR1 SGHRS and CDR2 YFSETQ. V lost 0 bases, J lost 4 bases, and 8 bases lay in between. This CDR3 contains 15 residues. This CDR3 reads CASSLVPGYNSPLHF. The DNA of the CDR3 is TGCGCCAGCAGCTTGGTACCAGGTTATAATTCACCCCTCCACTTT. The full variable domain, its missing parts supplied by reference TRBV5-1 and TRBJ1-6, is KAGVTQTPRYLIKTRGQQVTLSCSPISGHRSVSWYQQTPGQGLQFLFEYFSETQRNKGNFPGRFSGRQFSNSRSEMNVSTLELGDSALYLCASSLVPGYNSPLHFGNGTRLTVT.

The genes are TRBV6-2 or TRBV6-3 and TRBJ2-3, with D perhaps TRBD2 (5 bases). V was cut by 2 bases and J by 4 bases, with 7 bases left in between. Germline V CDR1 and CDR2: MNHEY, SVGEGT. The CDR3 loop spans 13 amino acids. CDR3: CASSYGGPDTQYF. CDR3 DNA: TGTGCCAGCAGTTACGGAGGACCAGATACGCAGTATTTT.

This clone turned up a few times. The chain is built from TRBV6-5 and TRBJ1-1; D unclear. This CDR3 has 12 amino acids. Germline V CDR1 and CDR2: MNHEY, SVGAGI. Trimming took 8 bases from V and 5 from J, leaving 12 bases between them. The CDR3 sequence is CASSHPGTEAFF. In DNA form, the CDR3 reads TGTGCCAGCTCCCACCCGGGGACTGAAGCTTTCTTT.

This clone was picked up one time. The chain combines TRBV7-9 with TRBJ1-4, with 7 bases that match TRBD1. The germline V gene encodes CDR1 SEHNR and CDR2 FQNEAQ (reference sequence). CDR3 length: 16 amino acids. Trimming took 2 bases from V and 6 from J; bases not matched to a gene: 9. The DNA for the CDR3 is TGTGCCAGCAGCTTATCAGGGGACAGATTTTATGAAAAACTGTTTTTT. Protein: CASSLSGDRFYEKLFF.

CDR3 amino acids: CASSLRGTEETQYF. CDR3 nucleotides: TGTGCCAGCAGCTTGCGAGGGACAGAAGAGACCCAGTACTTC. The rearrangement links TRBV5-4 to TRBJ2-5; TRBD1 matches 7 bases. The V gene end was trimmed by 1 base and the J gene end by 3 bases; junction bases not matched to a gene: 3. The germline CDR1 and CDR2 sequences are SGHNT and YYREEE (reference sequence). The CDR3 is 14 residues long.